The sequence of this T cell receptor (beta chain) was determined in a study of vaccination and CD4 T cells after COVID-19. Time point in this sample: late sampling 161 to 241 days after vaccination in a few convalescent patients. Treatment indicated: approximately nine-day PBMC culture with coronavirus spike peptide pools or control peptides (ViraFEST assay). ViraFEST enlarged antigen-specific T cell populations with peptide pools and afterwards sequenced TCRs. Each well received a few million PBMCs, cultured with approximately 9 IU/ml IL-2 and 10 ug/ml peptide pools. Germline V gives CDR1 DFQATT, CDR2 SNEGSKA (reference sequence). This CDR3 is 14 amino acids long. With 3 bases clipped from V and 5 bases from J, the junction kept 8 bases outside the gene matches. Cultured CD4+ T cells had their DNA profiled by the Oncomine TCR Beta short-read assay. MiXCR, run by TCRdb on the PCR reads, gives a single entry per CDR3 protein. Here the sample spans fewer than 30,000 distinct CDR3 sequences, roughly 38% being singletons.

This clonotype was counted only a few times. Its antigen is still unknown. The V and J genes are TRBV20-1 and TRBJ2-3; 7 bases match TRBD2. This TCR derives from a human donor who had recovered from COVID-19. The sequences come from CD4+ T cells from blood, cultured in vitro, collected about 7 months after SARS-CoV-2 vaccination. The CDR3 reads CSASREAGVDTQYF. Written as DNA, the CDR3 is TGCAGTGCTAGTCGGGAGGCGGGAGTAGATACGCAGTATTTT.